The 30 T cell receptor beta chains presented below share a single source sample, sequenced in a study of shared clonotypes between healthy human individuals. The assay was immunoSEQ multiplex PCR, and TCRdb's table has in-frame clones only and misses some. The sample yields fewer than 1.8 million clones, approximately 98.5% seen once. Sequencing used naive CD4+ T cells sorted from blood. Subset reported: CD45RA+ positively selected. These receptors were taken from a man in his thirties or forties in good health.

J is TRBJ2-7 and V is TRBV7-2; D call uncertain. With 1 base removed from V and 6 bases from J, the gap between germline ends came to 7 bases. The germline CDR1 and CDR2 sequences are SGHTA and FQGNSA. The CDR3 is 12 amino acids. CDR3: CASSLVAGEQYF. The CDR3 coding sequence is TGTGCCAGCAGCTTAGTTGCCGGCGAGCAGTACTTC.

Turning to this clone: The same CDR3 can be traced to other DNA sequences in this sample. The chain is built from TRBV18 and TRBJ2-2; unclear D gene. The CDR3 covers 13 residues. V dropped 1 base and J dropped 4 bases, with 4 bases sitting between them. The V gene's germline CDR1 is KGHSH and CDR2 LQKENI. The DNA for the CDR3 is TGTGCCAGCTCACCACTCCCCACCGGGGAGCTGTTTTTT. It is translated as CASSPLPTGELFF.

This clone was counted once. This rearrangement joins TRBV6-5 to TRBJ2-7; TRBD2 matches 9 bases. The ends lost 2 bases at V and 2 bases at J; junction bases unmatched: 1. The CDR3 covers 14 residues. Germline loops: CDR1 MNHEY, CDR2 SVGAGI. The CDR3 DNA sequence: TGTGCCAGCAGTTACCTAGCGGGGACCTACGAGCAGTACTTC. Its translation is CASSYLAGTYEQYF.

For the CDR3, the DNA is TGTGCCAGCAGCTCTTTGGACAGCAATCAGCCCCAGCATTTT. This sequence encodes CASSSLDSNQPQHF. The chain is built from TRBV9 and TRBJ1-5; unclear D gene. This CDR3 has 14 amino acids. Trimming took off 4 bases at V and 1 base at J, with 9 bases between the two ends. The germline V gene encodes CDR1 SGDLS and CDR2 YYNGEE.

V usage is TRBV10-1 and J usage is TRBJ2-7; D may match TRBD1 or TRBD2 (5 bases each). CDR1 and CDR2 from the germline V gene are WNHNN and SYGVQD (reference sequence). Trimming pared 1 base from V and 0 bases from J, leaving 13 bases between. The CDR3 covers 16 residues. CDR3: CASSELRGVSSYEQYF. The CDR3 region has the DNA TGCGCCAGCAGTGAGTTGAGGGGAGTTAGCTCCTACGAGCAGTACTTC.

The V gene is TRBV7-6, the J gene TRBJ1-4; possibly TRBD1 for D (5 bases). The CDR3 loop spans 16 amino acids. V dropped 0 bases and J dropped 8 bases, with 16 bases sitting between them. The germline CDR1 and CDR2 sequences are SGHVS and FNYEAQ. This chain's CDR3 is CASSLAPRAREEKLFF. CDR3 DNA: TGTGCCAGCAGCTTAGCGCCCAGGGCCCGTGAAGAAAAACTGTTTTTT. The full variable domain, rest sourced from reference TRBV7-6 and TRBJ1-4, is GAGVSQSPRYKVTKRGQDVALRCDPISGHVSLYWYRQALGQGPEFLTYFNYEAQQDKSGLPNDRFSAERPEGSISTLTIQRTEQRDSAMYRCASSLAPRAREEKLFFGSGTQLSVL.

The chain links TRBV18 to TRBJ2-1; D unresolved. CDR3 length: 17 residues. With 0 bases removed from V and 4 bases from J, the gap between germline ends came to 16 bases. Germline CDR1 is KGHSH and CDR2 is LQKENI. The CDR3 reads CASSPPVRPRKYNEQFF. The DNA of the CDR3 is TGTGCCAGCTCACCACCTGTAAGGCCTCGGAAATACAATGAGCAGTTCTTC. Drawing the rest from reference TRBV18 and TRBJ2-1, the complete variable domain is NAGVMQNPRHLVRRRGQEARLRCSPMKGHSHVYWYRQLPEEGLKFMVYLQKENIIDESGMPKERFSAEFPKEGPSILRIQQVVRGDSAAYFCASSPPVRPRKYNEQFFGPGTRLTVL.

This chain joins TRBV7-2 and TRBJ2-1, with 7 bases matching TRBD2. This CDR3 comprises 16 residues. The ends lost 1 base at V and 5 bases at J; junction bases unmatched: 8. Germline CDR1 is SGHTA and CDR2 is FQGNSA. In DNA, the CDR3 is TGTGCCAGCAGCTTAGTTGGGACTACGTCTGACAATGAGCAGTTCTTC. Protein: CASSLVGTTSDNEQFF.

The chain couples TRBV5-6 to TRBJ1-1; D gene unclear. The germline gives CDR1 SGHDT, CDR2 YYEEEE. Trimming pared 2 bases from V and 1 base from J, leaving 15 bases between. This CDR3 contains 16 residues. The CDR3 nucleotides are TGTGCCAGCAGCTTTGTGGATGACGGTACGAACACTGAAGCTTTCTTT. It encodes CASSFVDDGTNTEAFF.

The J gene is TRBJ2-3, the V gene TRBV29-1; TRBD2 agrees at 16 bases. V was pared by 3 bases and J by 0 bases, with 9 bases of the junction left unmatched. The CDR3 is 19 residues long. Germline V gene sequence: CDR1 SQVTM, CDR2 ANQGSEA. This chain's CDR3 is CSVEGTSGRAHISTDTQYF. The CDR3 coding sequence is TGCAGCGTTGAGGGGACTAGCGGGAGGGCACATATAAGCACAGATACGCAGTATTTT.

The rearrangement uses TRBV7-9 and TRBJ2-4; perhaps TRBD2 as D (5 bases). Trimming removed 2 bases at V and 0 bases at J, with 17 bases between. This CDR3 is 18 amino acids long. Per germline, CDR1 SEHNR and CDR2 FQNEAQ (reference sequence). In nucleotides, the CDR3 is TGTGCCAGCAGCTTAAGGAGCGGATTACTTCTAGCCAAAAACATTCAGTACTTC. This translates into CASSLRSGLLLAKNIQYF.

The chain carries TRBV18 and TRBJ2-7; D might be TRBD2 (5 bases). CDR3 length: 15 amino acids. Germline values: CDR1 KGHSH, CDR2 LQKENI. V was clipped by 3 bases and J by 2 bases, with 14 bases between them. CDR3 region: CASSPSLAATYEQYF. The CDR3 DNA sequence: TGTGCCAGCTCACCGTCTCTAGCAGCCACCTACGAGCAGTACTTC. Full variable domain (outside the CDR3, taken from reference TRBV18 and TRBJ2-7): NAGVMQNPRHLVRRRGQEARLRCSPMKGHSHVYWYRQLPEEGLKFMVYLQKENIIDESGMPKERFSAEFPKEGPSILRIQQVVRGDSAAYFCASSPSLAATYEQYFGPGTRLTVT.

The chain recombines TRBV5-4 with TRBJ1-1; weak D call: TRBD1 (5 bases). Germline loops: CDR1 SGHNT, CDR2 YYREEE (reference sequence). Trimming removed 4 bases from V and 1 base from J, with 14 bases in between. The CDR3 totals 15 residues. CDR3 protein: CASSPPGAGNTEAFF. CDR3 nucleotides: TGTGCCAGCAGCCCCCCCGGGGCCGGGAACACTGAAGCTTTCTTT.

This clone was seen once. DNA of the CDR3: TGTGCCAGCAGCGGGACAGTCTATGGCTACACCTTC. It encodes CASSGTVYGYTF. The V and J genes are TRBV7-9 and TRBJ1-2, with 7 bases that match TRBD1. The CDR3 contains 12 residues. The V gene's germline CDR1 is SEHNR and CDR2 FQNEAQ (reference sequence). Trimming took 5 bases from V and 4 from J; bases not matched to a gene: 1.

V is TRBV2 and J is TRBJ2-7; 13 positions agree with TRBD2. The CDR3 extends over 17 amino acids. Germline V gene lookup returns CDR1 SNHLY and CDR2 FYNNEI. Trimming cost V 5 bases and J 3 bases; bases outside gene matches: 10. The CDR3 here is CASSYTGTSGAGYEQYF. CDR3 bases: TGTGCCAGCAGTTACACCGGGACTAGCGGGGCGGGCTACGAGCAGTACTTC.

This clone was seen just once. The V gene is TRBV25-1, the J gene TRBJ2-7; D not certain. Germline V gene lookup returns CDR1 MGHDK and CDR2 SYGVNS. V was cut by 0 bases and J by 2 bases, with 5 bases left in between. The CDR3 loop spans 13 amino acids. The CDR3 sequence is CASSEYSPYEQYF. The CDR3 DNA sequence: TGTGCCAGCAGTGAATACTCACCCTACGAGCAGTACTTC.

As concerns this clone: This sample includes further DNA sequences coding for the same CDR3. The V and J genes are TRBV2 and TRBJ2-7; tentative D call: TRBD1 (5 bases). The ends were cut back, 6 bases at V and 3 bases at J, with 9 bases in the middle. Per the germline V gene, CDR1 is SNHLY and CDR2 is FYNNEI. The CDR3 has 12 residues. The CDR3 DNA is TGTGCCAGCAGCGGAGACAGCTACGAGCAGTACTTC. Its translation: CASSGDSYEQYF.

CDR3 in amino acids: CASSPSGLAGGDEQFF. The CDR3 nucleotides read TGTGCCAGCTCACCATCGGGACTAGCGGGAGGTGATGAGCAGTTCTTC. V gene TRBV18 combines with J gene TRBJ2-1; 15 bases are a match to TRBD2. V was pared by 2 bases and J by 8 bases, with 4 bases of the junction left unmatched. Germline V CDR1 and CDR2: KGHSH, LQKENI. The CDR3 extends over 16 amino acids.

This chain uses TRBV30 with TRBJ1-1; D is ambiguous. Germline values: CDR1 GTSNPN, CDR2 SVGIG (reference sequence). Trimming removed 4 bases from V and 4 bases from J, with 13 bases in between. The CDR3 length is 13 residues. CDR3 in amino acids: CAWNPARVTEAFF. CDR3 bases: TGTGCCTGGAACCCCGCCAGAGTCACTGAAGCTTTCTTT.

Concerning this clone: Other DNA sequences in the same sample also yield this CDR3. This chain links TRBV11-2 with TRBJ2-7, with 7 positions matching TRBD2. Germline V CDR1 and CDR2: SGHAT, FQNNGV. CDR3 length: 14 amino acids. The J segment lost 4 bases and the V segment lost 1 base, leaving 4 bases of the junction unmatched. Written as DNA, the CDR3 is TGTGCCAGCAGCTTAGGGCTAGCGGTATACGAGCAGTACTTC. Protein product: CASSLGLAVYEQYF.

The CDR3 loop is CATSSPPWTSGSDEQFF. The CDR3 DNA follows: TGTGCCACCAGCAGTCCTCCCTGGACTAGCGGGAGCGATGAGCAGTTCTTC. The rearrangement links TRBV15 to TRBJ2-1; 13 bases fit TRBD2. Germline assignment: CDR1 LNHNV and CDR2 YYDKDF (reference sequence). This CDR3 has 17 residues. Trimming at V came to 3 bases and at J to 8 bases, leaving 10 bases not matched to a gene.

CDR3 sequence reads: CASSHQTSGGYEQYF. The CDR3, as DNA: TGCGCCAGCAGCCACCAGACTAGCGGTGGCTACGAGCAGTACTTC. J is TRBJ2-7 and V is TRBV5-1; 9 bases align to TRBD2. V gave up 4 bases and J gave up 3 bases; unmatched junction bases: 8. The germline gives CDR1 SGHRS, CDR2 YFSETQ. CDR3 length: 15 amino acids.

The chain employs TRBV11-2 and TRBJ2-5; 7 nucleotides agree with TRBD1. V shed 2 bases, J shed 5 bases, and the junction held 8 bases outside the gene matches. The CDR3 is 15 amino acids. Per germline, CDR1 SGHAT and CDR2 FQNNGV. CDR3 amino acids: CASSLRRGGGETQYF. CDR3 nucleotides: TGTGCCAGCAGCTTACGTAGAGGGGGCGGGGAGACCCAGTACTTC.

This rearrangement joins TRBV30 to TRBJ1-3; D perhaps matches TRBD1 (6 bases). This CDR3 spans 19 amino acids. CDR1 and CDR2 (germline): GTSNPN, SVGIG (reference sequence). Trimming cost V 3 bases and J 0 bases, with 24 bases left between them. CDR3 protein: CAWSPRGEKPKSSGNTIYF. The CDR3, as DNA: TGTGCCTGGAGCCCGAGGGGGGAAAAACCCAAGTCCTCTGGAAACACCATATATTTT.

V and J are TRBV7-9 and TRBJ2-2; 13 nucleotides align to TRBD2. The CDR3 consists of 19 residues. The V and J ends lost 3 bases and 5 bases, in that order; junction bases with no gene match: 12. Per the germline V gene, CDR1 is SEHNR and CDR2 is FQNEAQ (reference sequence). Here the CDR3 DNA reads TGTGCCAGCAGCTTGACAAAGCGACTAGCGGGAGGTCTTACCGGGGAGCTGTTTTTT. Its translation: CASSLTKRLAGGLTGELFF.

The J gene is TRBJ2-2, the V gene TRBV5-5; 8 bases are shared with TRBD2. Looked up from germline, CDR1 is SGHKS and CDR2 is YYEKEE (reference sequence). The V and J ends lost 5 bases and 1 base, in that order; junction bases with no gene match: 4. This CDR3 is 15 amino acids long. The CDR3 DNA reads TGTGCCAGCAGACCTACTAGCGGGAACACCGGGGAGCTGTTTTTT. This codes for CASRPTSGNTGELFF.

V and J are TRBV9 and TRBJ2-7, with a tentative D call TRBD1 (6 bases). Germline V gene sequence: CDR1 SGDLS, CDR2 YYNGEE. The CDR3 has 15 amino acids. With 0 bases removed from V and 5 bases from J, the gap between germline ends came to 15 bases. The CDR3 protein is CASSVGGLAAHEQYF. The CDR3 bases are TGTGCCAGCAGCGTAGGGGGGCTAGCAGCCCACGAGCAGTACTTC.

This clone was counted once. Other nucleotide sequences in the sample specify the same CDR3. For the CDR3, the DNA is TGTGCCAGCAGTGACTCCTCTTACAATGAGCAGTTCTTC. Translated: CASSDSSYNEQFF. V usage is TRBV6-4 and J usage is TRBJ2-1, with no clear D. Trimming shortened V by 0 bases and J by 4 bases, and 4 bases separated the two germline ends. Germline CDR1 reads MRHNA; CDR2 reads SNTAGT. This CDR3 is built from 13 residues.

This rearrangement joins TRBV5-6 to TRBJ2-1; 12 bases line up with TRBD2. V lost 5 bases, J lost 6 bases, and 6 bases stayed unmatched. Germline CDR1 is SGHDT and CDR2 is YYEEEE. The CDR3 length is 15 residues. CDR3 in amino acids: CASRPRLAGANEQFF. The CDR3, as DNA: TGTGCCAGCAGACCCCGACTAGCGGGAGCCAATGAGCAGTTCTTC.

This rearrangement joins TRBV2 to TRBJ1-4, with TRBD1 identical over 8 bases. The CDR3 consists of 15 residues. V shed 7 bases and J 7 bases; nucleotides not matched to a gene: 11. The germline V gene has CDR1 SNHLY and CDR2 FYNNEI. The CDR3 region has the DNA TGTGCCAGCACACCCATCGACAGGGGTAGTGAAAAACTGTTTTTT. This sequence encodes CASTPIDRGSEKLFF.